Presented here are 15 T cell receptor beta chains from one specimen sequenced in a study of blood T cell repertoires in COVID-19 (dated by TCRdb to the early 2020s). The method was the immunoSEQ multiplex PCR assay. The immuneACCESS repertoire file appears here via TCRdb, limited to in-frame rearrangements. These files lack a portion of the clones; in checked studies, under half of the deficit traces to unresolved V genes, and the cause of the others is not known. The sample table shows over 350,000 clones, and over 75% are seen once. The top ten clones comprise 0.95% to 1% of the sample. The sequencing input was PBMCs or T cells enriched from blood (not recorded which). The receptors originated from a woman aged 25-40 years with acute COVID-19.

V and J are TRBV5-1 and TRBJ1-1, with 8 bases aligning to TRBD1. Per germline, CDR1 SGHRS and CDR2 YFSETQ. The CDR3 totals 14 residues. The trim removed 3 bases at V and 4 bases at J, leaving 5 bases unmatched. CDR3 in DNA: TGCGCCAGCAGCTCACAGGGGGGAAGCACTGAAGCTTTCTTT. Protein product: CASSSQGGSTEAFF.

This clone was found once. This chain links TRBV6-4 with TRBJ2-6, with TRBD1 as a possible D gene (6 bases). Trimming stripped 3 bases from V and 0 bases from J, with 9 bases between. Per the germline V gene, CDR1 is MRHNA and CDR2 is SNTAGT. This CDR3 contains 16 residues. Written as DNA, the CDR3 is TGTGCCAGCAGTGAGACAGGACTCTCTGGGGCCAACGTCCTGACTTTC. Translating gives CASSETGLSGANVLTF.

J is TRBJ1-6 and V is TRBV30; 8 bases align to TRBD1. CDR1 and CDR2 (germline): GTSNPN, SVGIG (reference sequence). Unmatched junction bases numbered 14, after V lost 0 bases and J lost 7 bases. The CDR3 is 18 amino acids. This chain's CDR3 is CAWSVRPGQGARNSPLHF. The CDR3 DNA sequence: TGTGCCTGGAGTGTAAGACCTGGGCAGGGGGCGAGGAATTCACCCCTCCACTTT.

This chain uses TRBV2 with TRBJ2-6; a possible D gene is TRBD2 (5 bases). The CDR3 has 20 amino acids. Trimming pared 6 bases from V and 2 bases from J, leaving 26 bases between. Germline V gene lookup returns CDR1 SNHLY and CDR2 FYNNEI. Here the CDR3 reads CASRETYLRELMPGANVLTF. Here the CDR3 DNA reads TGTGCCAGCAGGGAGACTTATTTGAGGGAACTGATGCCTGGGGCCAACGTCCTGACTTTC.

Turning to this clone: The identical CDR3 is also encoded by other nucleotide sequences in the sample. The V gene is TRBV2, the J gene TRBJ2-7; the D is unclear. V was clipped by 5 bases and J by 1 base, with 9 bases between them. The CDR3 has 13 residues. CDR1 and CDR2 from the germline V gene are SNHLY and FYNNEI. The CDR3 DNA is TGTGCCAGCAGTTCCTCAGTTTCCTACGAGCAGTACTTC. Translating it yields CASSSSVSYEQYF.

The gene calls are TRBV7-2 and TRBJ2-7, with TRBD2 matching over 8 bases. The CDR3 runs to 13 residues. V shed 1 base, J shed 5 bases, and the junction held 1 base outside the gene matches. Germline CDR1 reads SGHTA; CDR2 reads FQGNSA. CDR3 loop: CASSLGLANEQYF. In DNA, the CDR3 is TGTGCCAGCAGCTTAGGACTAGCGAACGAGCAGTACTTC.

In this sample, this clone turned up a few times. The chain employs TRBV5-6 and TRBJ1-3; D not certain. Trimming shortened V by 0 bases and J by 0 bases, and 10 bases separated the two germline ends. The CDR3 is 16 residues long. Per the germline V gene, CDR1 is SGHDT and CDR2 is YYEEEE. CDR3 sequence: CASSLVGGSSGNTIYF. The DNA for the CDR3 is TGTGCCAGCAGCTTGGTTGGAGGGAGCTCTGGAAACACCATATATTTT. Full variable domain (remainder filled in from reference TRBV5-6 and TRBJ1-3): DAGVTQSPTHLIKTRGQQVTLRCSPKSGHDTVSWYQQALGQGPQFIFQYYEEEERQRGNFPDRFSGHQFPNYSSELNVNALLLGDSALYLCASSLVGGSSGNTIYFGEGSWLTVV.

The CDR3 bases are TGTGCCAGCAGCTTCGGCCGGAGACCTATGAACACTGAAGCTTTCTTT. This encodes CASSFGRRPMNTEAFF. The rearrangement links TRBV7-6 to TRBJ1-1; D uncertain. The V end was cut by 3 bases, the J end by 0 bases, with 14 bases between. The CDR3 runs to 16 residues. Germline loops: CDR1 SGHVS, CDR2 FNYEAQ.

This chain links TRBV5-1 with TRBJ2-1; TRBD1 might be the D (5 bases). With 4 bases removed from V and 10 bases from J, the gap between germline ends came to 12 bases. Germline V gives CDR1 SGHRS, CDR2 YFSETQ. This CDR3 has 12 residues. The CDR3 loop is CASSIDRTEQFF. The CDR3 coding sequence is TGCGCCAGCAGCATCGACAGAACAGAGCAGTTCTTC. The full variable domain, in which reference TRBV5-1 and TRBJ2-1 provide the parts outside the CDR3, is KAGVTQTPRYLIKTRGQQVTLSCSPISGHRSVSWYQQTPGQGLQFLFEYFSETQRNKGNFPGRFSGRQFSNSRSEMNVSTLELGDSALYLCASSIDRTEQFFGPGTRLTVL.

V gene TRBV10-2 combines with J gene TRBJ1-5, with 7 nucleotides matching TRBD1. V lost 2 bases, J lost 2 bases, and 6 bases stayed unmatched. The CDR3 length is 16 residues. Germline V gene data show CDR1 as WSHSY and CDR2 as SAAADI. CDR3 sequence reads: CASSERGLAGNQPQHF. In nucleotides, the CDR3 is TGCGCCAGCAGTGAGAGGGGGCTCGCGGGCAATCAGCCCCAGCATTTT.

A note on this clone: At the DNA level, this CDR3 is encoded by other sequences in the same sample as well. V and J are TRBV7-2 and TRBJ2-3, with TRBD2 matching 7 bases. With 1 base clipped from V and 3 bases from J, the junction kept 4 bases outside the gene matches. The CDR3 is 15 residues long. Per the germline V gene, CDR1 is SGHTA and CDR2 is FQGNSA. CDR3 amino acids: CASSLVRGSTDTQYF. The CDR3 DNA reads as TGTGCCAGCAGCTTAGTGCGGGGGAGTACAGATACGCAGTATTTT.

This clone was seen once. Within the sample, other DNA sequences also encode this same CDR3. The chain recombines TRBV11-2 with TRBJ2-7; D is undetermined. This CDR3 spans 13 amino acids. CDR1 and CDR2 (germline): SGHAT, FQNNGV. The germline V and J ends were trimmed by 1 base and 2 bases, with 6 bases remaining between them. In DNA, the CDR3 is TGTGCCAGCAGCTTAGGACTTACCTACGAGCAGTACTTC. Its protein is CASSLGLTYEQYF.

The J gene is TRBJ1-2, the V gene TRBV5-6, with D unresolved. Trimming stripped 0 bases from V and 2 bases from J, with 8 bases between. The CDR3 spans 14 residues. Germline CDR1 and CDR2: SGHDT and YYEEEE. CDR3 nucleotide sequence: TGTGCCAGCAGCTTGGTTGGCAGAAACTATGGCTACACCTTC. Its translation: CASSLVGRNYGYTF.

A few counts support this clone. The same CDR3 is also encoded by other DNA sequences in this sample. The J gene is TRBJ2-1, the V gene TRBV9; TRBD2 is a possible D gene (7 bases). This CDR3 region has 15 residues. Germline V gene lookup returns CDR1 SGDLS and CDR2 YYNGEE. Trimming removed 1 base at V and 4 bases at J, with 12 bases between. The DNA of the CDR3 is TGTGCCAGCAGCGTATCCGGGGGGCCGTACAATGAGCAGTTCTTC. Translation: CASSVSGGPYNEQFF.

V is TRBV3-1 (or the pseudogene TRBV3-2) and J is TRBJ1-2, with 7 bases identical to TRBD1. Germline V gives CDR1 LGHDT, CDR2 YNNKEL (reference sequence). The trim removed 2 bases at V and 5 bases at J, leaving 5 bases unmatched. The CDR3 consists of 14 residues. CDR3 in amino acids: CASSQRDSRYGYTF. The CDR3 DNA is TGTGCCAGCAGCCAACGGGACAGCCGGTATGGCTACACCTTC.